This section outlines one T cell receptor (beta chain) sequence together with its context. Its antigen is unidentified. The library protocol tagged individual cDNA molecules with unique molecular identifiers. TCRdb passed the 5' RACE reads through MiXCR, listing each CDR3 protein once. The sample includes about 80,000 distinct CDR3 sequences, more than 13% of them seen just once. This record comes from a study of early T cells in non-severe SARS-CoV-2 infection. At the level of the study: Bulk RNA from unsorted whole blood was sequenced; chains were unpaired.

The V gene's germline CDR1 is DFQATT and CDR2 SNEGSKA (reference sequence). The CDR3 contains 17 residues. The V and J ends lost 3 bases and 0 bases, in that order; junction bases with no gene match: 8. Study-wide results and limits: Clonotype matching in VDJdb favored anti-spike CD8 responses and did not capture private and CD4 specificities.

The origin of this receptor is an adult who was a healthcare worker with PCR-confirmed SARS-CoV-2 infection or an uninfected control (not recorded which). The chain employs TRBV20-1 and TRBJ2-5; 12 nucleotides agree with TRBD2. Specimen: whole blood. The CDR3 here is CSASSRLAGGYQETQYF. CDR3 DNA sequence: TGCAGTGCTAGTAGTCGTCTAGCGGGGGGGTACCAAGAGACCCAGTACTTC.